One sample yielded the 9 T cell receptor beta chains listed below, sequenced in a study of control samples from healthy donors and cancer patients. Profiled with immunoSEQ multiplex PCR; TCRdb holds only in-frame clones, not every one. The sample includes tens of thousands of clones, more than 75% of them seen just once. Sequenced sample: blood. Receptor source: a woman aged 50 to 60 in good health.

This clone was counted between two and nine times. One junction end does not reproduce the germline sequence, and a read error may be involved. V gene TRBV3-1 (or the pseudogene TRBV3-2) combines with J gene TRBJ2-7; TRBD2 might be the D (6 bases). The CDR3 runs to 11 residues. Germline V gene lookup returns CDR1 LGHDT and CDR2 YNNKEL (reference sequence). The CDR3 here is CASSHGTPQVF. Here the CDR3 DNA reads TGTGCCAGCAGCCACGGGACTCCCCAGGTCTTC.

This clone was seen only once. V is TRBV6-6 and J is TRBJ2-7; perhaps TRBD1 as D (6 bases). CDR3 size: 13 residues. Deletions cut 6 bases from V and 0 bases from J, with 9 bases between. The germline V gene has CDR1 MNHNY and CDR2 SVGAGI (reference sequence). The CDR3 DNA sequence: TGTGCCAGCAGAAGGGACAACTCCTACGAGCAGTACTTC. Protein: CASRRDNSYEQYF.

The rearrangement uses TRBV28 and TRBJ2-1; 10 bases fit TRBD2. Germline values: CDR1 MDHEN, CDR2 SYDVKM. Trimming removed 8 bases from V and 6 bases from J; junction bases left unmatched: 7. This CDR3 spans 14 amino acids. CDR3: CASCSSGRGNEQFF. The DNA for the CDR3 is TGTGCCAGCTGTTCTAGCGGGAGAGGCAATGAGCAGTTCTTC.

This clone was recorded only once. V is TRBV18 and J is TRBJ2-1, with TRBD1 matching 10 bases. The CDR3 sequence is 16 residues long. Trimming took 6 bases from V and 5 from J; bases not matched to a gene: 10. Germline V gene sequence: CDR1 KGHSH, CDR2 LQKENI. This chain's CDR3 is CASSPSLGQGDNEQFF. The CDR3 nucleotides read TGTGCCAGCTCCCCAAGTCTAGGACAGGGGGACAATGAGCAGTTCTTC. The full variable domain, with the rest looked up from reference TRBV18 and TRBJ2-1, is NAGVMQNPRHLVRRRGQEARLRCSPMKGHSHVYWYRQLPEEGLKFMVYLQKENIIDESGMPKERFSAEFPKEGPSILRIQQVVRGDSAAYFCASSPSLGQGDNEQFFGPGTRLTVL.

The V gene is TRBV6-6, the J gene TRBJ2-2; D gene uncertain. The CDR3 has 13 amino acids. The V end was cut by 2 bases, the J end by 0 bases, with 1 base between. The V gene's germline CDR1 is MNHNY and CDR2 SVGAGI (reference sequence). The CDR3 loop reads CASSYANTGELFF. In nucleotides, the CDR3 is TGTGCCAGCAGTTACGCGAACACCGGGGAGCTGTTTTTT.

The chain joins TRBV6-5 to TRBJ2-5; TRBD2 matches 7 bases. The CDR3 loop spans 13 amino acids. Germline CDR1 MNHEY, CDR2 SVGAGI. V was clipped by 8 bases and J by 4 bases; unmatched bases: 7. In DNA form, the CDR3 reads TGTGCCAGCCCCACCCCGGGGGGAGAGACCCAGTACTTC. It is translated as CASPTPGGETQYF.

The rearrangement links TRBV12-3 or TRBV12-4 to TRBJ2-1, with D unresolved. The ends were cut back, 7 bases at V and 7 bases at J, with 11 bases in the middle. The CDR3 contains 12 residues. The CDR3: CASTQDLNEQFF. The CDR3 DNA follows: TGTGCCAGCACCCAAGATTTAAATGAGCAGTTCTTC.

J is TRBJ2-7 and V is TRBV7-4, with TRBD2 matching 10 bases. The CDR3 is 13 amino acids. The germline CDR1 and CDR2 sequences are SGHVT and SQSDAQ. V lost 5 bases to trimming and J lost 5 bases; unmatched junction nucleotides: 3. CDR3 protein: CASSRAGGNEQYF. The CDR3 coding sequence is TGTGCCAGCAGCCGAGCGGGAGGGAACGAGCAGTACTTC.

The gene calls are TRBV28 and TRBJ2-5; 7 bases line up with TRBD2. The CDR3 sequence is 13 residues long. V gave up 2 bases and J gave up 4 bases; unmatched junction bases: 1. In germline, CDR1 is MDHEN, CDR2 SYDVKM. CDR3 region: CASSLVAGETQYF. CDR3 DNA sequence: TGTGCCAGCAGTTTAGTAGCGGGAGAGACCCAGTACTTC.